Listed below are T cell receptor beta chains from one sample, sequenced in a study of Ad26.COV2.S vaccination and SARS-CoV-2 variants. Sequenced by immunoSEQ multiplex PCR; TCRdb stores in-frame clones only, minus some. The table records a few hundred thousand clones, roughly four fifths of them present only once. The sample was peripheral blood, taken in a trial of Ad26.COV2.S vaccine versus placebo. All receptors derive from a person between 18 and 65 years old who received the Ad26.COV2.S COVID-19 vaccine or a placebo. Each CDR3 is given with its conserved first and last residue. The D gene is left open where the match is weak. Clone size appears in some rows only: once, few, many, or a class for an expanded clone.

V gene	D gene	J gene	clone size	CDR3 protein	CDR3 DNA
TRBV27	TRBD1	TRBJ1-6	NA	CASRSQTGWDSPLHF	TGTGCCAGCAGATCTCAGACAGGGTGGGATTCACCCCTCCACTTT
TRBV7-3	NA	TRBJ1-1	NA	CASSYGYGNTEAFF	TGTGCCAGCAGCTACGGGTATGGGAACACTGAAGCTTTCTTT
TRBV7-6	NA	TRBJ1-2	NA	CASSLGGQGRADGYTF	TGTGCCAGCAGCTTAGGCGGCCAGGGGCGTGCCGATGGCTACACCTTC
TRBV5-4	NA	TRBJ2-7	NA	CASSSPSAEAYEQYF	TGTGCCAGCAGCTCCCCTTCTGCAGAGGCCTACGAGCAGTACTTC
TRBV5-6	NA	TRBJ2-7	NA	CASSFTWGTYEQYF	TGTGCCAGCAGCTTTACGTGGGGTACCTACGAGCAGTACTTC
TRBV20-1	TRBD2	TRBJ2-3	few	CSASIRGRPPDTQYF	TGCAGTGCTAGTATTCGCGGGAGACCCCCAGATACGCAGTATTTT
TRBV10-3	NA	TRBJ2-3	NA	CAFREAGTDTQYF	TGTGCCTTCCGGGAAGCCGGCACAGATACGCAGTATTTT
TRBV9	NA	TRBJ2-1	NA	CASSVGSRNNEQFF	TGTGCCAGCAGCGTAGGGTCCAGAAACAATGAGCAGTTCTTC
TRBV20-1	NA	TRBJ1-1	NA	CSAMSTEAFF	TGCAGTGCCATGAGCACTGAAGCTTTCTTT
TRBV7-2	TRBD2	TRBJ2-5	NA	CASSLNAVAGRETQYF	TGTGCCAGCAGCTTGAACGCTGTAGCGGGGAGGGAGACCCAGTACTTC
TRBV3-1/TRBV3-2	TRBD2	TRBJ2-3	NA	CASSQTLAGGRDTQYF	TGTGCCAGCAGCCAAACCCTAGCGGGGGGGCGTGATACGCAGTATTTT
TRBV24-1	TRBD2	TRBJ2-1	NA	CATSDKLSTSGSGNEQFF	TGTGCCACCAGTGACAAATTATCGACTAGCGGGAGCGGCAATGAGCAGTTCTTC
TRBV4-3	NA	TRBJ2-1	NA	CASSQDGQVPYNEQFF	TGCGCCAGCAGCCAAGATGGCCAGGTACCCTACAATGAGCAGTTCTTC
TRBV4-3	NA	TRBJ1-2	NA	CASSQESTNGFYGYTF	TGCGCCAGCAGCCAAGAGTCCACGAATGGCTTCTATGGCTACACCTTC
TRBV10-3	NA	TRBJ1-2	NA	CAISESAGEEGYTF	TGTGCCATCAGTGAGTCGGCAGGGGAGGAGGGCTACACCTTC
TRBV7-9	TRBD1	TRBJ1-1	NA	CASSLGTGERAFF	TGTGCCAGCAGCTTAGGGACAGGTGAACGGGCTTTCTTT
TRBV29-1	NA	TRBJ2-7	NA	CSVEVAYEQYF	TGCAGCGTTGAAGTGGCCTACGAGCAGTACTTC
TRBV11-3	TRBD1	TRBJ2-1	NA	CASSPGGDEQFF	TGTGCCAGCAGTCCAGGGGGAGATGAGCAGTTCTTC
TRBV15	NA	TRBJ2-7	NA	CATSSFDHEQYF	TGTGCCACCAGCAGTTTCGACCACGAGCAGTACTTC
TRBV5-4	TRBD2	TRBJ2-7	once	CASSSGTSRDEQYF	TGTGCCAGCAGTTCCGGGACTAGCCGTGACGAGCAGTACTTC
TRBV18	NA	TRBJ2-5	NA	CASSRLEETQYF	TGTGCCAGCTCACGTCTCGAAGAGACCCAGTACTTC
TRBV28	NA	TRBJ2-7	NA	CASSFGSTYEQYF	TGTGCCAGCAGTTTTGGAAGTACCTACGAGCAGTACTTC
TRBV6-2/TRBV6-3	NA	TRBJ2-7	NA	CASSRAGQQYF	TGTGCCAGCAGTCGCGCCGGTCAGCAGTACTTC
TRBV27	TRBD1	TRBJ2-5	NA	CASARDRYQETQYF	TGTGCCAGCGCTCGGGACAGGTACCAAGAGACCCAGTACTTC
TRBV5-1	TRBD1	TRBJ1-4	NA	CASSRDRGLPTNEKLFF	TGCGCCAGCAGCCGGGACAGGGGGCTCCCAACTAATGAAAAACTGTTTTTT
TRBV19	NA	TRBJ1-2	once	CASSASATYGYTF	TGTGCCAGTAGCGCCTCAGCTACTTATGGCTACACCTTC
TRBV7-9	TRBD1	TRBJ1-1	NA	CASSFGTGTEAFF	TGTGCCAGCAGCTTCGGGACAGGGACTGAAGCTTTCTTT
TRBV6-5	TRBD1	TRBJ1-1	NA	CASTRTGGTEAFF	TGTGCCAGCACCAGAACAGGGGGCACTGAAGCTTTCTTT
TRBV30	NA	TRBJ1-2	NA	CAWSRRGSRGDTF	TGTGCCTGGAGCCGAAGGGGCAGCCGAGGGGACACCTTC
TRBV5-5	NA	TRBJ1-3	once	CASSLSRRNRGNTIYF	TGTGCCAGCAGCTTGAGTCGGAGGAATAGAGGAAACACCATATATTTT
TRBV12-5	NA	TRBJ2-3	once	CASGSMDTRRFTDTQYF	TGTGCTAGTGGTTCCATGGATACTAGGCGGTTCACAGATACGCAGTATTTT